Listed here are 31 T cell receptor beta chains from one sample, sequenced in a study of blood T cell repertoires in COVID-19. Profiled with immunoSEQ multiplex PCR; TCRdb holds only in-frame clones, not every one. The data show tens of thousands of clones, with approximately 83% seen just once and around 45% held by the top ten. Sequenced sample: peripheral blood. The receptors shown here come from an elderly woman with acute or convalescent COVID-19.

The rearrangement uses TRBV7-2 and TRBJ2-7; TRBD1 matches at 7 bases. V dropped 0 bases and J dropped 0; count of bases not matched to a gene: 5. CDR1 and CDR2 (germline): SGHTA, FQGNSA. CDR3 size: 16 residues. CDR3 amino acids: CASSLAAGGTSYEQYF. The CDR3 DNA sequence: TGTGCCAGCAGCTTAGCGGCAGGGGGTACCTCCTACGAGCAGTACTTC.

The chain is built from TRBV12-3 or TRBV12-4 and TRBJ2-2; D remains unclear. V shed 2 bases and J shed 6 bases, with 4 bases lying between them. This CDR3 is 12 amino acids long. The DNA of the CDR3 is TGTGCCAGCAGTTTATACTCCGGGGAGCTGTTTTTT. Amino acid sequence: CASSLYSGELFF.

J is TRBJ1-1 and V is TRBV29-1; D gene ambiguous. V lost 5 bases, J lost 5 bases, and 9 bases lay in between. The CDR3 runs 11 residues. Germline V gene sequence: CDR1 SQVTM, CDR2 ANQGSEA. The CDR3 sequence is CSVSGGTEAFF. The CDR3 DNA sequence: TGCAGCGTTTCGGGTGGGACTGAAGCTTTCTTT.

This clone was seen once. The chain carries TRBV5-1 and TRBJ1-5, with D possibly TRBD1 on 5 matching bases. The V and J ends lost 4 bases and 4 bases respectively, with 9 bases between them. From germline, CDR1 is SGHRS and CDR2 YFSETQ. The CDR3 has 13 amino acids. Here the CDR3 DNA reads TGCGCCAGCAGCCCGGGGGGGAATCAGCCCCAGCATTTT. Protein: CASSPGGNQPQHF.

This clone came up once. The chain is built from TRBV19 and TRBJ1-1; no firm D call. CDR1 is LNHDA, CDR2 SQIVND, per germline (reference sequence). The CDR3 has 13 amino acids. V lost 8 bases, J lost 2 bases, and 12 bases lay in between. CDR3 sequence reads: CASQFGRNTEAFF. The CDR3 DNA sequence: TGTGCCAGTCAATTCGGGAGAAACACTGAAGCTTTCTTT.

The chain carries TRBV7-9 and TRBJ2-7, with D perhaps TRBD2 (7 bases). The V gene lost 6 bases and the J gene lost 7 bases, with 10 bases spanning the gap. Germline CDR1 is SEHNR and CDR2 is FQNEAQ (reference sequence). This CDR3 contains 11 residues. CDR3 residues: CASRGGGEQYF. CDR3 nucleotides: TGTGCCAGCAGAGGGGGAGGGGAGCAGTACTTC.

In nucleotides, the CDR3 is TGTGCCAGCAGTGATGGGAGCCTCTCTGGAAACACCATATATTTT. Translating gives CASSDGSLSGNTIYF. The rearrangement uses TRBV25-1 and TRBJ1-3, with no clear D. This CDR3 has 15 amino acids. In germline, CDR1 is MGHDK, CDR2 SYGVNS. V lost 3 bases and J 0 bases, leaving 9 bases between the germline ends.

The V gene is TRBV5-1, the J gene TRBJ1-1; 9 nucleotides match TRBD1. CDR3 length: 16 residues. Germline values: CDR1 SGHRS, CDR2 YFSETQ. The ends lost 2 bases at V and 10 bases at J; junction bases unmatched: 15. CDR3 protein: CASSFSGTGNLVGAFF. The CDR3 DNA follows: TGCGCCAGCAGCTTTTCCGGGACAGGGAATTTGGTGGGAGCTTTCTTT.

In its sample, this clone was seen many times. This CDR3 reads CSAVASYEQYF. The CDR3 DNA reads TGCAGCGCTGTCGCGTCCTACGAGCAGTACTTC. The chain couples TRBV29-1 to TRBJ2-7; D gene ambiguous. Germline CDR1 is SQVTM and CDR2 is ANQGSEA. This CDR3 has 11 residues. The ends were cut back, 7 bases at V and 1 base at J, with 8 bases in the middle.

The chain recombines TRBV29-1 with TRBJ1-6; D may be TRBD1 (6 bases). This CDR3 is 13 amino acids long. Germline V gene lookup returns CDR1 SQVTM and CDR2 ANQGSEA. Trimming stripped 6 bases from V and 7 bases from J, with 13 bases between. The CDR3 sequence: CSVRQARNSPLHF. CDR3 nucleotide sequence: TGCAGCGTCAGACAGGCGCGCAATTCACCCCTCCACTTT.

The chain recombines TRBV19 with TRBJ1-1; D is unclear. The CDR3 totals 14 residues. Germline CDR1 reads LNHDA; CDR2 reads SQIVND (reference sequence). V was clipped by 7 bases and J by 0 bases, with 12 bases between them. CDR3 in amino acids: CASTPPEVNTEAFF. The CDR3 DNA is TGTGCCAGTACCCCGCCGGAGGTGAACACTGAAGCTTTCTTT. Drawing the rest from reference TRBV19 and TRBJ1-1, the complete variable domain is DGGITQSPKYLFRKEGQNVTLSCEQNLNHDAMYWYRQDPGQGLRLIYYSQIVNDFQKGDIAEGYSVSREKKESFPLTVTSAQKNPTAFYLCASTPPEVNTEAFFGQGTRLTVV.

This chain connects TRBV5-1 to TRBJ2-2; D may be TRBD1 (5 bases). Germline V gene lookup returns CDR1 SGHRS and CDR2 YFSETQ. The CDR3 extends over 14 amino acids. The V end was cut by 0 bases, the J end by 8 bases, with 11 bases between. CDR3 nucleotides: TGCGCCAGCAGCTTGGCCCAGGGTAGAGGGGAGCTGTTTTTT. It specifies CASSLAQGRGELFF.

The rearrangement joins TRBV5-4 to TRBJ1-2, with a possible D match to TRBD1 (6 bases). The CDR3 has 15 amino acids. With 6 bases removed from V and 1 base from J, the gap between germline ends came to 16 bases. Germline loops: CDR1 SGHNT, CDR2 YYREEE (reference sequence). The CDR3 DNA reads TGTGCCAGCAATCTGGGGGGGCCGGATAACTATGGCTACACCTTC. Protein sequence: CASNLGGPDNYGYTF.

The chain joins TRBV28 to TRBJ1-1; D call uncertain. The CDR3 has 14 amino acids. V lost 5 bases and J 2 bases, leaving 12 bases between the germline ends. Per germline, CDR1 MDHEN and CDR2 SYDVKM. CDR3 in DNA: TGTGCCAGCAGTCCCCGGCAGGCCAACACTGAAGCTTTCTTT. Its translation is CASSPRQANTEAFF.

This chain joins TRBV19 and TRBJ2-3; 9 positions agree with TRBD2. V shed 5 bases and J 2 bases; nucleotides not matched to a gene: 8. This CDR3 is built from 16 residues. Germline CDR1 is LNHDA and CDR2 is SQIVND (reference sequence). The CDR3 bases are TGTGCCAGTAGTTTCGAGACTAGCGGAGCCACAGATACGCAGTATTTT. It codes for CASSFETSGATDTQYF. The entire variable domain, with the rest obtained from reference TRBV19 and TRBJ2-3, is as follows: DGGITQSPKYLFRKEGQNVTLSCEQNLNHDAMYWYRQDPGQGLRLIYYSQIVNDFQKGDIAEGYSVSREKKESFPLTVTSAQKNPTAFYLCASSFETSGATDTQYFGPGTRLTVL.

V usage is TRBV7-2 and J usage is TRBJ2-3; 12 positions agree with TRBD2. The junction had 5 bases not matched to a gene; V was cut back by 3 bases and J by 4 bases. The CDR3 covers 16 residues. The germline V gene has CDR1 SGHTA and CDR2 FQGNSA. CDR3 bases: TGTGCCAGCAGCTTGGCACTAGCGGGGGGCGCAGATACGCAGTATTTT. Protein product: CASSLALAGGADTQYF.

The chain recombines TRBV11-2 with TRBJ2-5; D is unclear. Germline-derived CDR1 and CDR2 are SGHAT and FQNNGV. There are 13 residues in the CDR3. The V end was cut by 3 bases, the J end by 2 bases, with 7 bases between. CDR3 bases: TGTGCCAGCAGCTTTAACAGTCAAGAGACCCAGTACTTC. This encodes CASSFNSQETQYF.

The genes are TRBV7-7 and TRBJ2-2, with 8 positions matching TRBD2. CDR3 length: 15 amino acids. Germline lookup yields CDR1 SSHAT and CDR2 FNYEAQ (reference sequence). The V segment lost 0 bases and the J segment 7 bases; nucleotides outside the gene matches: 4. CDR3 nucleotides: TGTGCCAGCAGCTTAGCATCGGGGGGGAACGGGGAGCTGTTTTTT. Encoded protein: CASSLASGGNGELFF.

The table lists this clone with a few counts. The chain is built from TRBV30 and TRBJ2-1; no firm D call. Germline assignment: CDR1 GTSNPN and CDR2 SVGIG (reference sequence). The CDR3 totals 14 residues. V lost 1 base, J lost 0 bases, and 7 bases lay in between. The DNA for the CDR3 is TGTGCCTGGAGTGGACTGAGCTCCTACAATGAGCAGTTCTTC. Translating it yields CAWSGLSSYNEQFF.

The chain employs TRBV7-2 and TRBJ1-3; 7 positions match TRBD1. Germline V CDR1 and CDR2: SGHTA, FQGNSA. The V and J ends lost 5 bases and 3 bases, in that order; junction bases with no gene match: 7. This CDR3 spans 15 amino acids. In DNA form, the CDR3 reads TGTGCCAGCAGCCACGACTCAGGGGGTGGAAACACCATATATTTT. Residues: CASSHDSGGGNTIYF.

This clone was seen a few times. V gene TRBV28 combines with J gene TRBJ2-6; the match to TRBD1 covers 8 bases. Germline-derived CDR1 and CDR2 are MDHEN and SYDVKM. This CDR3 region has 18 residues. J lost 1 base, V lost 5 bases, and 10 bases had no gene match. The CDR3: CASSPLGTGPSGANVLTF. CDR3 bases: TGTGCCAGCAGTCCCCTGGGGACAGGACCTTCTGGGGCCAACGTCCTGACTTTC.

The chain uses TRBV5-4 and TRBJ2-3, with TRBD2 matching 11 bases. V was clipped by 4 bases and J by 3 bases; unmatched bases: 10. This CDR3 has 17 residues. CDR1 is SGHNT and CDR2 is YYREEE in the germline V gene (reference sequence). The CDR3 region is CASSPRLAGRNTDTQYF. The CDR3 nucleotides read TGTGCCAGCAGCCCTAGACTAGCGGGGCGTAATACAGATACGCAGTATTTT.

The genes are TRBV28 and TRBJ1-2; 10 nucleotides line up with TRBD1. In germline, CDR1 is MDHEN, CDR2 SYDVKM. The CDR3 has 16 amino acids. V lost 3 bases, J lost 7 bases, and 11 bases stayed unmatched. The chain's CDR3 is CASSFSGTGVEGGYTF. The DNA for the CDR3 is TGTGCCAGCAGTTTCTCCGGGACAGGGGTGGAGGGTGGCTACACCTTC.

This chain links TRBV6-2 or TRBV6-3 with TRBJ1-4, with 7 bases lining up with TRBD1. Germline loops: CDR1 MNHEY, CDR2 SVGEGT. Germline trimming cut 5 bases from V and 0 bases from J; bases unmatched to any gene: 6. The CDR3 length is 16 residues. The CDR3 DNA reads TGTGCCAGCAGTCAGGGGGACAGTGCAACTAATGAAAAACTGTTTTTT. It specifies CASSQGDSATNEKLFF.

V is TRBV10-3 and J is TRBJ1-4, with D unresolved. The CDR3 contains 11 residues. Germline CDR1 is ENHRY and CDR2 is SYGVKD. CDR3 sequence (DNA): TGTGCAGCTGCAACTAATGAAAAACTGTTTTTT. It encodes CAAATNEKLFF.

The chain recombines TRBV6-5 with TRBJ1-5; D gene unclear. Germline CDR1 and CDR2: MNHEY and SVGAGI. Trimming pared 4 bases from V and 0 bases from J, leaving 10 bases between. The CDR3 has 15 residues. CDR3 DNA sequence: TGTGCCAGCAGTTCCGACAATCTTAGCAATCAGCCCCAGCATTTT. Encoded protein: CASSSDNLSNQPQHF.

V and J are TRBV5-1 and TRBJ2-3; 13 nucleotides match TRBD2. This CDR3 spans 16 amino acids. Germline CDR1 SGHRS, CDR2 YFSETQ. V shed 3 bases and J 2 bases; nucleotides not matched to a gene: 3. As DNA, the CDR3 is TGCGCCAGCAGCTACGGGACTAGCGGGGACACAGATACGCAGTATTTT. This sequence encodes CASSYGTSGDTDTQYF.

This rearrangement joins TRBV5-5 to TRBJ1-2, with no clear D. Germline V gene data show CDR1 as SGHKS and CDR2 as YYEKEE (reference sequence). Trimming took 0 bases from V and 5 from J, leaving 14 bases between them. This CDR3 has 15 residues. CDR3 sequence: CASSLVPEGDYGYTF. The CDR3 coding sequence is TGTGCCAGCAGCTTGGTCCCAGAGGGCGATTATGGCTACACCTTC.

V usage is TRBV18 and J usage is TRBJ2-1; D is possibly TRBD1 (6 bases). Germline CDR1 and CDR2: KGHSH and LQKENI. The CDR3 is made up of 13 amino acids. With 3 bases removed from V and 8 bases from J, the gap between germline ends came to 11 bases. The CDR3 DNA reads as TGTGCCAGCTCACCTGGGGGCTCAGATGAGCAGTTCTTC. This codes for CASSPGGSDEQFF.

This sequence joins TRBV4-3 and TRBJ1-6; no reliable D call. Trimming pared 0 bases from V and 8 bases from J, leaving 11 bases between. Germline lookup yields CDR1 LGHNA and CDR2 YSLEER. The length of the CDR3 is 15 residues. The CDR3 DNA sequence: TGCGCCAGCAGCCAAGACCCGGGTAATGATTCACCCCTCCACTTT. This translates into CASSQDPGNDSPLHF.

The chain has TRBV19 and TRBJ2-3, with D perhaps matching TRBD1 (6 bases). The length of the CDR3 is 15 residues. Germline CDR1 and CDR2: LNHDA and SQIVND (reference sequence). Trimming cost V 1 base and J 1 base, with 9 bases left between them. The CDR3 nucleotides read TGTGCCAGTAGTATAGGCGCAGGGGGCACAGATACGCAGTATTTT. Residues: CASSIGAGGTDTQYF.